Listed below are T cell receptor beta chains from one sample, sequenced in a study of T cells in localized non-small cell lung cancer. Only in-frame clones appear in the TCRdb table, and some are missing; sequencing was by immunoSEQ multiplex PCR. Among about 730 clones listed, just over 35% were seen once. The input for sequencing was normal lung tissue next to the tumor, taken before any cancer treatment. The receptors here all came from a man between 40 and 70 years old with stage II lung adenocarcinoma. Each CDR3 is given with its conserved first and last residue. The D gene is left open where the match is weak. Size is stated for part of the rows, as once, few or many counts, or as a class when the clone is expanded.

CDR3 DNA: TGTGCCAGCAGCCAAGTTGAGGGGTACGTCGATGAAGCTTTCTTT
CDR3 protein: CASSQVEGYVDEAFF
clone size: large
V gene: TRBV14
D gene: -
J gene: TRBJ1-1

CDR3 DNA: TGTGCCAGCGCCCCGGGACAGGGTGCTGGCTACACCTTC
CDR3 protein: CASAPGQGAGYTF
clone size: medium-sized
V gene: TRBV7-4
D gene: TRBD1
J gene: TRBJ1-2

CDR3 DNA: TGTGCCAGCAGCGTAGGGACGACAGGAAACACCATATATTTT
CDR3 protein: CASSVGTTGNTIYF
clone size: -
V gene: TRBV9
D gene: -
J gene: TRBJ1-3

CDR3 DNA: TGTGCCAGTAGTATAGGGGGGGCGGGAGTCTCCCCCAGCACAGATACGCAGTATTTT
CDR3 protein: CASSIGGAGVSPSTDTQYF
clone size: few
V gene: TRBV19
D gene: -
J gene: TRBJ2-3

CDR3 DNA: TGTGCCAGCTCCGGGAGGGCAGCCTACGAGCAGTACTTC
CDR3 protein: CASSGRAAYEQYF
clone size: few
V gene: TRBV6-8
D gene: TRBD2
J gene: TRBJ2-7

CDR3 DNA: TGTGCCAGTAGTATAAGAGGCACTAGCGGGAGTAGACAGACCCAGTACTTC
CDR3 protein: CASSIRGTSGSRQTQYF
clone size: -
V gene: TRBV19
D gene: TRBD2
J gene: TRBJ2-5

CDR3 DNA: TGTGCCTGGAGTGTAGGTCTCACCCGACAAGAGACCCAGTACTTC
CDR3 protein: CAWSVGLTRQETQYF
clone size: few
V gene: TRBV30
D gene: -
J gene: TRBJ2-5

CDR3 DNA: TGTGCCAGCAGCCAACCTACAGGGGACTATGGCTACACCTTC
CDR3 protein: CASSQPTGDYGYTF
clone size: -
V gene: TRBV11-3
D gene: TRBD1
J gene: TRBJ1-2

CDR3 DNA: TGTGCCAGTAGTTACACAAGCCCGAGCCCGCGCGAAGGCTACACCTTC
CDR3 protein: CASSYTSPSPREGYTF
clone size: -
V gene: TRBV19
D gene: -
J gene: TRBJ1-2

CDR3 DNA: TGTGCCAGCAGTTCTCCGGGCCATCGGGATACGCAGTATTTT
CDR3 protein: CASSSPGHRDTQYF
clone size: -
V gene: TRBV6-8
D gene: -
J gene: TRBJ2-3

CDR3 DNA: TGTGCCAGTAGTATGTTCAGCGGGAGCCGGGAGACCCAGTACTTC
CDR3 protein: CASSMFSGSRETQYF
clone size: -
V gene: TRBV19
D gene: TRBD2
J gene: TRBJ2-5

CDR3 DNA: TGTGCCAGTAGTACGGACTCGGGCCGCTACGAGCAGTACTTC
CDR3 protein: CASSTDSGRYEQYF
clone size: few
V gene: TRBV19
D gene: -
J gene: TRBJ2-7

CDR3 DNA: TGTGCCACCAGCAGAGATATAGAAATCTCCTACGAGCAGTACTTC
CDR3 protein: CATSRDIEISYEQYF
clone size: -
V gene: TRBV15
D gene: -
J gene: TRBJ2-7